This TCR beta chain derives from a study of tumor-infiltrating lymphocytes in primary liver carcinoma (dated by TCRdb to 2016 to 2017). Regarding the study in general: Of the five patients (three men and two women, aged 30 to 69 years), four had hepatocellular carcinoma and one had combined HCC and intrahepatic cholangiocarcinoma. Each sample produced roughly 3.65 to 8 million productive TCRbeta reads, and read depth showed no significant difference between tissue types. For each liver tumor, the study sampled five regions along with adjacent normal tissue and blood, and applied TCRbeta repertoire sequencing, expression microarrays and whole-exome sequencing. Technical replicate repertoires showed high reproducibility, with mean shared-clone rates roughly 0.89 and correlation coefficients above 0.98. The five patients had tumors staged T1-T3 N0M0, with maximum diameters ranging from roughly 4.2 to 11 cm. A total of roughly 35 specimens from 5 patients went through TCRbeta repertoire sequencing, namely 25 tumor regions, 5 adjacent noncancerous liver tissues and 5 peripheral blood samples.

Details on this clonotype: There is no known antigen for this receptor. A read error may account for a junction end that differs from germline.

Without any cell sorting, total RNA and DNA were extracted together from about 20-30 mg of bulk tissue using the AllPrep DNA/RNA mini kit. Surgical resection was performed in China between late 2015 and March 2016 on about five patients with histopathologically diagnosed primary liver carcinoma. Chronic HBV infection was present in the patients, and the patients were treatment-naive at sampling. Each fresh piece of tumor and adjacent tissue was cut in two, with one half stored in RNAlater at -80 degrees C and the other half sent for histology. Summary of the overall study and its limitations: Because the samples were bulk and unsorted, CD4+ and CD8+ T cell repertoires could not be compared. Repertoire overlap was higher between tumor regions (mean about 35%) than tumor-adjacent (approximately 17%) or tumor-blood (about 15%) pairs, consistent with antigen-driven expansion. With just a few patients in the study, the authors point out that the findings should be validated in a larger study. The top 250 clones accounted for a significantly greater share of the repertoire in tumors than in blood (p = 0.039). Because sequencing covered only the TCR beta chain and unpaired alpha chains were not captured, true repertoire diversity is likely underestimated.

CDR1 SGHAT and CDR2 FQNNGV are derived from the germline V gene. Including cysteine and phenylalanine, the CDR3 has 13 amino acids. Only CDR3 DNA is held: 39 bases, read in frame from base 1. Starting from approximately 460 ng total RNA, TCRbeta-specific cDNA was produced by reverse transcription with a constant-region primer and ProtoScript II reverse transcriptase. Construction of the TCRbeta libraries relied on three nested rounds of multiplex PCR, following a slightly modified ARM-PCR procedure. Multiplex TRBV1-TRBV30 forward primers and a Cbeta reverse primer were used in the first two PCR rounds, each of which was run for approximately 11 cycles. A final 25-cycle PCR with Deep VentR polymerase added sample barcodes and Illumina adapters. Before sequencing, amplicons of 200-500 bp were purified from gel using a QIAquick gel extraction kit. An Illumina HiSeq 2500 was used to sequence the TCRbeta amplicons with 250-bp paired-end reads. On the study's bioinformatics: Reads were quality-trimmed with Trimmomatic v0.33, and paired reads were merged with FLASH v1.2.11 to recover full CDR3 sequences. MiGEC v1.2.1b assigned V, D and J germline segments to the rearranged TCRbeta sequences. Clonotype statistics and Shannon-Wiener diversity indices were computed with VDJtools v1.0.0. Except for diversity analysis, only the 250 most abundant clonotypes of each sample were used in subsequent analyses to reduce sampling bias. TCRdb reanalyzed the raw reads on its own, using fastp at Q25 for trimming and MiXCR for clone calling, and kept in-frame beta chains. Rows with a matching CDR3 protein are joined into one entry that keeps the most common DNA and genes. These V and J calls derive from TCRdb rather than the authors' analysis. The sample table records over 100,000 distinct CDR3 sequences; less than 75% of these occur just once. The ten top clones hold more than 8% of the sample.

Input material: tumor-adjacent normal liver tissue. This receptor was obtained from a woman aged 55 to 70 with primary liver carcinoma and hepatitis B virus infection. Recombination linked TRBV11-2 to TRBJ2-2, with TRBD2 perhaps the D gene, on 5 matching bases. The CDR3 protein: CASSLYRTGELFF. The DNA sequence reads TGTGCCAGCAGTTTATATAGGACTGGGGAGCTGTTTTTC.